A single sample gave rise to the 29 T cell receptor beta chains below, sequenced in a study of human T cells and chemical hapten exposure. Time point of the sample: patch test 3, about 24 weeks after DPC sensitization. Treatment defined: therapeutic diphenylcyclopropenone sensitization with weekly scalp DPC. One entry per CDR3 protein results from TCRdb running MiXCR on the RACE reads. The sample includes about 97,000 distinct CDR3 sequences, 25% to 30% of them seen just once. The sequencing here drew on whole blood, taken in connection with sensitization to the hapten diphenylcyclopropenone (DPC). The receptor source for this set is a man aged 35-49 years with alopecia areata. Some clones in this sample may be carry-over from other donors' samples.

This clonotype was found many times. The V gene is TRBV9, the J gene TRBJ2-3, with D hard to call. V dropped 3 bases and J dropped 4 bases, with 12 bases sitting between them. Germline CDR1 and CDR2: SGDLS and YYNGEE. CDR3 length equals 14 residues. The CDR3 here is CASSGSGRADTQYF. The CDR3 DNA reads TGTGCCAGCAGCGGGAGTGGAAGGGCAGATACGCAGTATTTT.

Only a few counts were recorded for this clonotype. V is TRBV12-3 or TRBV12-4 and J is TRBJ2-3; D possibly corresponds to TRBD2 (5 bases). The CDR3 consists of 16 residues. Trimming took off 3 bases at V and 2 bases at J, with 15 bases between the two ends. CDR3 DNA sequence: TGTGCCAGCAGTTTTTTCGGACGGGGAACCACAGATACGCAGTATTTT. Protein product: CASSFFGRGTTDTQYF.

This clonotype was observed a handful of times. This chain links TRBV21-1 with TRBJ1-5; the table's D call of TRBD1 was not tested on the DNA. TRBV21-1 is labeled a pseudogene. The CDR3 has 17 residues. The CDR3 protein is CASSKVVRGRVQQPQHF. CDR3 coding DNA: TGTGCCAGCAGCAAAGTGGTCAGGGGCAGGGTTCAACAGCCCCAGCATTTT.

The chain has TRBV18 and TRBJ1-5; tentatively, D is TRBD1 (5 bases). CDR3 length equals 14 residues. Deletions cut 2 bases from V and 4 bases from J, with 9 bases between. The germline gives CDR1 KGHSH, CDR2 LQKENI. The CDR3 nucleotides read TGTGCCAGCTCACCAGACGGGGGTAATCAGCCCCAGCATTTT. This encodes CASSPDGGNQPQHF.

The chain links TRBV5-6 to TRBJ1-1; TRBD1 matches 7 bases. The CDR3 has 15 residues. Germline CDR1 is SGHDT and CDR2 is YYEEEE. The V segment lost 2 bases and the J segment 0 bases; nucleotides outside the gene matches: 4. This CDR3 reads CASSLPGQLNTEAFF. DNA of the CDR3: TGTGCCAGCAGCTTACCGGGACAGTTGAACACTGAAGCTTTCTTT.

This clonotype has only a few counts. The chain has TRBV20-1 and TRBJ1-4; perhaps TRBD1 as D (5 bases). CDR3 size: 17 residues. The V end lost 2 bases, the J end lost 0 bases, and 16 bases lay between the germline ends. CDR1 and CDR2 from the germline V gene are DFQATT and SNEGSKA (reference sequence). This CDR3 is CSARKLYRSATNEKLFF. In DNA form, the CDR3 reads TGCAGTGCTAGAAAACTCTACAGGTCTGCAACTAATGAAAAACTGTTTTTT.

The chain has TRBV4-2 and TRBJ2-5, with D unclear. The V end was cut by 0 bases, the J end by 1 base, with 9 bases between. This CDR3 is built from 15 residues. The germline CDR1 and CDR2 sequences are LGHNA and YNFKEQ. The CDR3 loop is CASSQDGQAQETQYF. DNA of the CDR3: TGTGCCAGCAGCCAAGATGGGCAGGCCCAAGAGACCCAGTACTTC.

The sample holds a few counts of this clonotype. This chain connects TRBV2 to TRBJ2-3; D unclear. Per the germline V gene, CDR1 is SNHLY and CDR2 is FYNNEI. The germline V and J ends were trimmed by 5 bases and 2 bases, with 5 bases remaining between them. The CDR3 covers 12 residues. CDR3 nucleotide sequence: TGTGCCAGCAGTTATCACACAGATACGCAGTATTTT. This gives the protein CASSYHTDTQYF. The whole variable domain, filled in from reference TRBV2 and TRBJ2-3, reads EPEVTQTPSHQVTQMGQEVILRCVPISNHLYFYWYRQILGQKVEFLVSFYNNEISEKSEIFDDQFSVERPDGSNFTLKIRSTKLEDSAMYFCASSYHTDTQYFGPGTRLTVL.

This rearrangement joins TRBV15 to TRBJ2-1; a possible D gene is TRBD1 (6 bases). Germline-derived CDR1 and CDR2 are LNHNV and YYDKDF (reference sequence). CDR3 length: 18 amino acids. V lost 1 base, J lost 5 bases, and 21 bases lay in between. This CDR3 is CATSRGWVGADGNNEQFF. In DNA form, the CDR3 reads TGTGCCACCAGCAGAGGGTGGGTGGGGGCAGATGGGAACAATGAGCAGTTCTTC.

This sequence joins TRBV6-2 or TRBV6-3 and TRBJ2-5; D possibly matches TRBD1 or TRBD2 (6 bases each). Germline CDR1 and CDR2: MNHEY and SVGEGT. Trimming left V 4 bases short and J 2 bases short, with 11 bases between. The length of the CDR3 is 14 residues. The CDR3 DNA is TGTGCCAGCAGTTCATGGGGGGCTCAAGAGACCCAGTACTTC. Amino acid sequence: CASSSWGAQETQYF.

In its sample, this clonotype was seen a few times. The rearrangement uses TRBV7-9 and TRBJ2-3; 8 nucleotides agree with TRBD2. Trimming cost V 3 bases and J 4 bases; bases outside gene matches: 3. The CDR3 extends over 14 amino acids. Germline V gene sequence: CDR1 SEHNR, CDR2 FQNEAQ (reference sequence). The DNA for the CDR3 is TGTGCCAGCAGCTTTCAAGCGGGAGCAGATACGCAGTATTTT. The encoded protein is CASSFQAGADTQYF. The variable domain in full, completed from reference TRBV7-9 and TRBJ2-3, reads DTGVSQNPRHKITKRGQNVTFRCDPISEHNRLYWYRQTLGQGPEFLTYFQNEAQLEKSRLLSDRFSAERPKGSFSTLEIQRTEQGDSAMYLCASSFQAGADTQYFGPGTRLTVL.

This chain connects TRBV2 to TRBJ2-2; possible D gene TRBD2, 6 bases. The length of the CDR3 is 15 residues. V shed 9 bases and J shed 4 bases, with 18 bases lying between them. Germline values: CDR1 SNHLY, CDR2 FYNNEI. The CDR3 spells CASSGLLAGTGELFF. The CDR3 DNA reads TGTGCCAGTTCGGGACTTCTTGCAGGCACCGGGGAGCTGTTTTTT.

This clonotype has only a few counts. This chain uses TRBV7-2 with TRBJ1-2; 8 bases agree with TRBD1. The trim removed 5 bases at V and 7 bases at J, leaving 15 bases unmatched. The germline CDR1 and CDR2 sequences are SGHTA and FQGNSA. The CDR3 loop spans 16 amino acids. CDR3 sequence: CASSAGTDRVIGGYTF. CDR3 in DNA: TGTGCCAGCAGCGCTGGGACGGACAGGGTAATCGGTGGCTACACCTTC. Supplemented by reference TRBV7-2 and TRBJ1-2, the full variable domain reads GAGVSQSPSNKVTEKGKDVELRCDPISGHTALYWYRQSLGQGLEFLIYFQGNSAPDKSGLPSDRFSAERTGGSVSTLTIQRTQQEDSAVYLCASSAGTDRVIGGYTFGSGTRLTVV.

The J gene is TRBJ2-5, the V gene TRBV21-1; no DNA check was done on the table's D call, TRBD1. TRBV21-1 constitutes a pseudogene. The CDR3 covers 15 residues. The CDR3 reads CASSKAGGGEETQYF. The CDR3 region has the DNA TGTGCCAGCAGCAAAGCAGGGGGCGGCGAAGAGACCCAGTACTTC.

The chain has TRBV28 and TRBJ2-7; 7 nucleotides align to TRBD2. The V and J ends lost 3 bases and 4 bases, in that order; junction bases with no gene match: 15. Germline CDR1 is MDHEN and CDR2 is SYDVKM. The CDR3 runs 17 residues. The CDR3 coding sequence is TGTGCCAGCAGTTTGTGGGGGGGTGGGCAGAGGTCGTACGAGCAGTACTTC. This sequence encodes CASSLWGGGQRSYEQYF.

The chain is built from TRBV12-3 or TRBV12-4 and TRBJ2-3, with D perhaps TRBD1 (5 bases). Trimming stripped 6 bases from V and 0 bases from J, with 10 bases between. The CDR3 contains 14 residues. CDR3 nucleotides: TGTGCCAGCAGGACAGCCCCCAGCACAGATACGCAGTATTTT. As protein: CASRTAPSTDTQYF.

CDR3 sequence: CASSYWASGSHEQFF. For the CDR3, the DNA is TGTGCCAGCAGTTACTGGGCTAGCGGGAGTCATGAGCAGTTCTTC. This chain uses TRBV6-2 or TRBV6-3 with TRBJ2-1; TRBD2 matches at 10 bases. The CDR3 is 15 amino acids. V shed 1 base, J shed 8 bases, and the junction held 5 bases outside the gene matches. The germline V gene encodes CDR1 MNHEY and CDR2 SVGEGT.

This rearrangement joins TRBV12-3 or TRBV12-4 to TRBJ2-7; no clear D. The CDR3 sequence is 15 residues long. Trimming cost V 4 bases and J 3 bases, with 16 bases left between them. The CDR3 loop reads CASSSSFTDFYEQYF. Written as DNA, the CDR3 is TGTGCCAGCAGTTCCTCTTTTACAGATTTCTACGAGCAGTACTTC.

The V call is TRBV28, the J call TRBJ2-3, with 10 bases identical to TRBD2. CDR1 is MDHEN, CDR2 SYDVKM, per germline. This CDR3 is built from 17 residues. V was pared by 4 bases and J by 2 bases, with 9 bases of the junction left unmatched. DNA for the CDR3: TGTGCCAGCAGTTCAGATAGGACTAGCGGCGACACAGATACGCAGTATTTT. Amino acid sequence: CASSSDRTSGDTDTQYF.

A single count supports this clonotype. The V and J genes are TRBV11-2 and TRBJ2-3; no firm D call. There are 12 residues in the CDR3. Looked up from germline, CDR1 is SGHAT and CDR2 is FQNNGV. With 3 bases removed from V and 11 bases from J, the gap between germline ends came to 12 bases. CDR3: CASSFSPPLQYF. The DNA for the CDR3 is TGTGCCAGCAGCTTTAGCCCTCCTCTGCAGTATTTT.

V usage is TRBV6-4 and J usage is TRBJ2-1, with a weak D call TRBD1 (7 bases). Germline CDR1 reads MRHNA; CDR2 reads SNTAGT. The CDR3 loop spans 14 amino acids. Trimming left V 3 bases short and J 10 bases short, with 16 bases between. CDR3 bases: TGTGCCAGCAGTGAAGTGTACCCAGGGGGGGAGCAGTTCTTC. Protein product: CASSEVYPGGEQFF.

In nucleotides, the CDR3 is TGTGCCAGCCGCACAGGGCCCCAAGGCGAAGGGTTAGAAAAACTGTTTTTT. This sequence encodes CASRTGPQGEGLEKLFF. This chain connects TRBV6-6 to TRBJ1-4, with D perhaps matching TRBD1 (6 bases). V lost 8 bases and J lost 8, with 27 bases in between. Germline CDR1 and CDR2: MNHNY and SVGAGI (reference sequence). This CDR3 spans 17 amino acids.

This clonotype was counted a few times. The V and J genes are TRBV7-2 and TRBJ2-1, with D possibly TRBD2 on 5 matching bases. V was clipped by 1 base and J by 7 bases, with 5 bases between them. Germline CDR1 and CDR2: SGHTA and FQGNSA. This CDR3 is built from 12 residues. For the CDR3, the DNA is TGTGCCAGCAGCTTAGAGCGGAATGAGCAGTTCTTC. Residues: CASSLERNEQFF.

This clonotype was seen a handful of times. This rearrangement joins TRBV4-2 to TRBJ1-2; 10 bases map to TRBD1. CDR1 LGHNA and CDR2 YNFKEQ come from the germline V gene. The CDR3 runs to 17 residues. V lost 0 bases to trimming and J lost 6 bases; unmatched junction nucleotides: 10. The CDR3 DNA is TGTGCCAGCAGCCAAGATCGTTTTGGACAGGGGGTTCATGGCTACACCTTC. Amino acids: CASSQDRFGQGVHGYTF.

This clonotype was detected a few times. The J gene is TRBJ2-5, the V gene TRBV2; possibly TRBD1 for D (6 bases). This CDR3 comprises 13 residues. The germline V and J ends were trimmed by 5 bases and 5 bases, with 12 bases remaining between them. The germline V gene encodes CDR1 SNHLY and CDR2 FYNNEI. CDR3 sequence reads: CASSPGQSETQYF. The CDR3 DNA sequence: TGTGCCAGCAGTCCGGGACAATCGGAGACCCAGTACTTC.

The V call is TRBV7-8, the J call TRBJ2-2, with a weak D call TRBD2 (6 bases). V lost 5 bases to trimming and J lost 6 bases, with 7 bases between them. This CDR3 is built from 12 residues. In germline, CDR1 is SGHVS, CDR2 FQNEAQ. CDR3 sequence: CASSREPGELFF. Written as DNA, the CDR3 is TGTGCCAGCAGCCGGGAGCCCGGGGAGCTGTTTTTT.

The CDR3 sequence: CASRKLPNYGYTF. The CDR3 nucleotides read TGTGCCAGCAGGAAACTGCCGAACTATGGCTACACCTTC. The chain combines TRBV6-5 with TRBJ1-2; D gene uncertain. CDR1 and CDR2 from the germline V gene are MNHEY and SVGAGI. The CDR3 is made up of 13 amino acids. The germline V and J ends were trimmed by 6 bases and 2 bases, with 10 bases remaining between them.

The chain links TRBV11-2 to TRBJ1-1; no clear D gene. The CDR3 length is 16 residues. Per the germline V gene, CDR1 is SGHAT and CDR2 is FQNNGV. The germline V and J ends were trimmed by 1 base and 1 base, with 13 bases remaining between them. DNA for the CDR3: TGTGCCAGCAGCTTAGGACGCCGTCACCGGAACACTGAAGCTTTCTTT. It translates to CASSLGRRHRNTEAFF.

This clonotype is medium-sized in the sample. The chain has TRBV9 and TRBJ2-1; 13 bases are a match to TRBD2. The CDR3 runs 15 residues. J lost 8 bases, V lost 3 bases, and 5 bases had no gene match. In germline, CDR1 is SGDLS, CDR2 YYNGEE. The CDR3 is CASSDGTSGIDEQFF. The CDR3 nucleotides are TGTGCCAGCAGCGACGGGACTAGCGGGATCGATGAGCAGTTCTTC.